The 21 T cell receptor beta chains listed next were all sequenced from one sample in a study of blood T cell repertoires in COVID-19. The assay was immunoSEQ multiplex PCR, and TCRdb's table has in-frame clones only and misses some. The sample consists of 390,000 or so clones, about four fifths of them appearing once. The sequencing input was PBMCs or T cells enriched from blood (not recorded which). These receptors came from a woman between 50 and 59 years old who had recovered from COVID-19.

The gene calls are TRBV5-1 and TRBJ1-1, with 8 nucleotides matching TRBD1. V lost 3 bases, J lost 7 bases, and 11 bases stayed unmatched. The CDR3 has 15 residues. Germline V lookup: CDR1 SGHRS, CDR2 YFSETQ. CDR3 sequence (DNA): TGCGCCAGCAGCTCCGGGCCCTCAACAGGGGGTGAAGCTTTCTTT. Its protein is CASSSGPSTGGEAFF. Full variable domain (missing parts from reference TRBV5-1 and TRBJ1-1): KAGVTQTPRYLIKTRGQQVTLSCSPISGHRSVSWYQQTPGQGLQFLFEYFSETQRNKGNFPGRFSGRQFSNSRSEMNVSTLELGDSALYLCASSSGPSTGGEAFFGQGTRLTVV.

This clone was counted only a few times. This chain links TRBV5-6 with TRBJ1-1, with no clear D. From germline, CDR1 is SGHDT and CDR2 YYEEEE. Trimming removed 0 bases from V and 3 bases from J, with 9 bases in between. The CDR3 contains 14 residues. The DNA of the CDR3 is TGTGCCAGCAGCTTGGCCGGGGAGTACACTGAAGCTTTCTTT. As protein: CASSLAGEYTEAFF.

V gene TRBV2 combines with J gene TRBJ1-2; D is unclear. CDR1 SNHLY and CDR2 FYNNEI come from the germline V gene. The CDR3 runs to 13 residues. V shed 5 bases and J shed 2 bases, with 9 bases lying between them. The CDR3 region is CASSLSTNYGYTF. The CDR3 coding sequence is TGTGCCAGCAGTCTGAGCACGAACTATGGCTACACCTTC.

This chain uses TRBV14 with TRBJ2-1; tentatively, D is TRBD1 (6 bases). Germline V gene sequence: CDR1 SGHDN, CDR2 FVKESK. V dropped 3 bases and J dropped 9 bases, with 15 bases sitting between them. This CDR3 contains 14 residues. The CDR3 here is CASSHPTGFAEQFF. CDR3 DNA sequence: TGTGCCAGCAGCCACCCTACAGGGTTCGCTGAGCAGTTCTTC.

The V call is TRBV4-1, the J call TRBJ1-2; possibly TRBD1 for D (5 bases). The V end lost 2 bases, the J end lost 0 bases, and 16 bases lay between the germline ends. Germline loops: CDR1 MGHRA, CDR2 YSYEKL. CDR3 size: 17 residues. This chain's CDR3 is CASSQNLRGFSNYGYTF. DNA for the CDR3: TGCGCCAGCAGCCAAAACCTGCGGGGCTTTTCTAACTATGGCTACACCTTC.

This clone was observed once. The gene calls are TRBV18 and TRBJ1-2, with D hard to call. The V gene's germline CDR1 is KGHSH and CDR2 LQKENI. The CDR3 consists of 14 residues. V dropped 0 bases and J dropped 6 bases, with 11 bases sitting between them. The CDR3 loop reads CASSPPSGVDGYTF. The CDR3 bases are TGTGCCAGCTCACCACCTTCGGGTGTGGATGGCTACACCTTC. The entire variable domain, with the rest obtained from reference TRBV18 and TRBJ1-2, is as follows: NAGVMQNPRHLVRRRGQEARLRCSPMKGHSHVYWYRQLPEEGLKFMVYLQKENIIDESGMPKERFSAEFPKEGPSILRIQQVVRGDSAAYFCASSPPSGVDGYTFGSGTRLTVV.

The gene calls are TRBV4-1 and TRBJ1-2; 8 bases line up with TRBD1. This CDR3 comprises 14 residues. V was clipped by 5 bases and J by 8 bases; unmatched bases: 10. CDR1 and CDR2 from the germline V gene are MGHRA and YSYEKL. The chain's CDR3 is CASSIGQGLLGYTF. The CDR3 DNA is TGCGCCAGCAGCATTGGACAGGGTCTTTTAGGCTACACCTTC.

CDR3 residues: CASSPTVNQPQHF. In DNA form, the CDR3 reads TGTGCCAGTAGCCCCACGGTAAATCAGCCCCAGCATTTT. J is TRBJ1-5 and V is TRBV19; D not certain. V was trimmed by 6 bases and J by 4 bases, leaving 10 bases between them. Germline CDR1 LNHDA, CDR2 SQIVND (reference sequence). CDR3 length equals 13 residues.

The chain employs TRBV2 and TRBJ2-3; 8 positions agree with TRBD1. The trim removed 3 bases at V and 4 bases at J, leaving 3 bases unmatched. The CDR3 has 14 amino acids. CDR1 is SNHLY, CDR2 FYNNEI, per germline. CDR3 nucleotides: TGTGCCAGCAGTGAGGACAGGGTTTCAGATACGCAGTATTTT. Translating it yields CASSEDRVSDTQYF.

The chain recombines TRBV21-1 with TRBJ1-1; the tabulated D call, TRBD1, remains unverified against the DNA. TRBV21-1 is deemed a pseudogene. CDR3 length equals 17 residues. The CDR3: CASSKAPGQGGGTEAFF. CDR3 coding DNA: TGTGCCAGCAGCAAAGCCCCAGGACAGGGGGGTGGAACTGAAGCTTTCTTT.

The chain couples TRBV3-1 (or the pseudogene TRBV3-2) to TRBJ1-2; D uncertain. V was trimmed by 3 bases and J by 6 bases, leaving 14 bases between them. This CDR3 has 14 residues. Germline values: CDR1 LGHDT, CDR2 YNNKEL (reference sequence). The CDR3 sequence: CASSQLVGRDGYTF. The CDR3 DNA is TGTGCCAGCAGCCAGTTGGTTGGGCGCGATGGCTACACCTTC.

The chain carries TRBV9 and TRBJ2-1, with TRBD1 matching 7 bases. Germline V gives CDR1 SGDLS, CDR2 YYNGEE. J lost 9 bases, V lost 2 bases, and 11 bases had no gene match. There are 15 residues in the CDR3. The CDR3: CASSVHSGQLGEQFF. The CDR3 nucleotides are TGTGCCAGCAGCGTTCACTCGGGACAGTTGGGTGAGCAGTTCTTC.

The CDR3 DNA follows: TGTGCCAGCAGTAAAACAAAAATGAACACTGAAGCTTTCTTT. Protein sequence: CASSKTKMNTEAFF. The chain joins TRBV6-2 or TRBV6-3 to TRBJ1-1; D uncertain. V was trimmed by 5 bases and J by 0 bases, leaving 10 bases between them. The CDR3 is made up of 14 amino acids. Germline-derived CDR1 and CDR2 are MNHEY and SVGEGT.

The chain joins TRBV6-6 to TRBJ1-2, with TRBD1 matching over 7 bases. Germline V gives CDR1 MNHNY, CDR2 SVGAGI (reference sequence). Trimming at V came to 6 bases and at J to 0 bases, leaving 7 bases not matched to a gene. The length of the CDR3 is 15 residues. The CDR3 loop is CASRPDRAANYGYTF. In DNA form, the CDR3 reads TGTGCCAGCAGACCAGACAGGGCGGCTAACTATGGCTACACCTTC.

The CDR3 here is CASSLGGGSYEQYF. DNA of the CDR3: TGTGCCAGCAGCCTGGGCGGGGGGTCCTACGAGCAGTACTTC. The rearrangement joins TRBV6-2 or TRBV6-3 to TRBJ2-7; 8 nucleotides agree with TRBD2. With 6 bases clipped from V and 1 base from J, the junction kept 5 bases outside the gene matches. CDR1 and CDR2 (germline): MNHEY, SVGEGT. The CDR3 is 14 residues long.

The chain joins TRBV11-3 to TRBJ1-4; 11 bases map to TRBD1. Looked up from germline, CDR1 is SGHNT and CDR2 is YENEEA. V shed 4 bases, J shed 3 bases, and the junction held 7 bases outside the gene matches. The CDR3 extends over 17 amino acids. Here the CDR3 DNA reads TGTGCCAGCAGCTGGACAGGGGGCCATACTGCTAATGAAAAACTGTTTTTT. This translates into CASSWTGGHTANEKLFF.

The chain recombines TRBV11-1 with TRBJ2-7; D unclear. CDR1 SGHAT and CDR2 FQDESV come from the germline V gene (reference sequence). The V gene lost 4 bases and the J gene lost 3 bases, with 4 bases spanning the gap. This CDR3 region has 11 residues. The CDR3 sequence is CASSSHYEQYF. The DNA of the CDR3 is TGTGCCAGCAGCTCACACTACGAGCAGTACTTC. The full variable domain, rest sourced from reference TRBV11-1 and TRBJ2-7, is EAEVAQSPRYKITEKSQAVAFWCDPISGHATLYWYRQILGQGPELLVQFQDESVVDDSQLPKDRFSAERLKGVDSTLKIQPAELGDSAMYLCASSSHYEQYFGPGTRLTVT.

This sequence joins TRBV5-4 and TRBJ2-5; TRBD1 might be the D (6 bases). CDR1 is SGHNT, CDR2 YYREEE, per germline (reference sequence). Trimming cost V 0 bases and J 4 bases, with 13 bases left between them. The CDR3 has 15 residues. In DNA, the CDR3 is TGTGCCAGCAGCTTGGGCTCCAGAGGGGGAGAGACCCAGTACTTC. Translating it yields CASSLGSRGGETQYF.

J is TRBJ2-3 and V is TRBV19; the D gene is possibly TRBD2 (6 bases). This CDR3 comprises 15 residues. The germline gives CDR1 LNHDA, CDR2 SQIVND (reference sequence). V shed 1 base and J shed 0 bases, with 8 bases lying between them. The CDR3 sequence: CASSIAGASTDTQYF. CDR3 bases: TGTGCCAGTAGTATAGCGGGAGCTAGCACAGATACGCAGTATTTT.

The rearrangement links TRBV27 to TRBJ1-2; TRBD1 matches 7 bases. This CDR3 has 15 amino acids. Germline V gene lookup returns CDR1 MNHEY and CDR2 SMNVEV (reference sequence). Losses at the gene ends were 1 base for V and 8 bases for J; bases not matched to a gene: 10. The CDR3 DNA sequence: TGTGCCAGCAGTTTATATGGGACATTAGGGGGCGGCTACACCTTC. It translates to CASSLYGTLGGGYTF.

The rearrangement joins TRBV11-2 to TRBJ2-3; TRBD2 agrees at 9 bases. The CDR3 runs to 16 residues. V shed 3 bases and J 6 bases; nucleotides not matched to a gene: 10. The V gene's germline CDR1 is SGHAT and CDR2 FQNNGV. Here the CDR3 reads CASSLSGGRALDTQYF. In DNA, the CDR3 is TGTGCCAGCAGCTTGAGTGGCGGGAGGGCCCTGGATACGCAGTATTTT.